Listed below are T cell receptor beta chains from one sample, sequenced in a study of lymphopenia after photon versus proton radiotherapy. Produced via immunoSEQ multiplex PCR; TCRdb's table is partial and in-frame only. The sample lists 37,000 or so clones; just over 85% were seen once. The material was peripheral blood, obtained from a patient treated with proton-based radiotherapy. These receptors originate from a woman aged 70 to 79 with pancreatic cancer. Some clones in this sample may be carry-over from other donors' samples. The CDR3 runs from the conserved cysteine through the conserved F or W. Each record gives: clone size, D gene, V gene, J gene, CDR3 protein, CDR3 DNA. The D gene is left open where the match is weak. Clone sizes are given selectively: once, few, many, or a class where the clone is expanded.

abundance: once
d_gene: -
v_gene: TRBV4-2
j_gene: TRBJ2-7
CDR3aa: CASSQDSQREQYF
CDR3nt: TGTGCCAGCAGCCAAGATAGCCAGAGGGAGCAGTACTTC

abundance: -
d_gene: -
v_gene: TRBV28
j_gene: TRBJ2-5
CDR3aa: CASSSPTFQETQYF
CDR3nt: TGTGCCAGCAGTTCTCCGACATTTCAAGAGACCCAGTACTTC

abundance: few
d_gene: TRBD1
v_gene: TRBV2
j_gene: TRBJ1-6
CDR3aa: CASSDETGGSPLHF
CDR3nt: TGTGCCAGCAGTGATGAGACAGGGGGATCACCCCTCCACTTT

abundance: -
d_gene: -
v_gene: TRBV5-1
j_gene: TRBJ1-1
CDR3aa: CASSFSSTRDKEAFF
CDR3nt: TGCGCCAGCAGCTTTTCCAGCACACGGGACAAAGAAGCTTTCTTT

abundance: -
d_gene: -
v_gene: TRBV6-5
j_gene: TRBJ1-1
CDR3aa: CASSYSSAPREAFF
CDR3nt: TGTGCCAGCAGTTACTCTTCCGCTCCTCGGGAGGCTTTCTTT

abundance: -
d_gene: -
v_gene: TRBV10-3
j_gene: TRBJ1-2
CDR3aa: CAISEEVNYGYTF
CDR3nt: TGTGCCATCAGTGAGGAGGTGAACTATGGCTACACCTTC

abundance: -
d_gene: -
v_gene: TRBV5-4
j_gene: TRBJ2-7
CDR3aa: CASSSRDGTGNEQYF
CDR3nt: TGTGCCAGCAGCTCCCGGGACGGAACCGGCAACGAGCAGTACTTC

abundance: -
d_gene: -
v_gene: TRBV2
j_gene: TRBJ2-7
CDR3aa: CASRGQTASYEQYF
CDR3nt: TGTGCCAGCAGGGGACAAACCGCCTCCTACGAGCAGTACTTC

abundance: -
d_gene: -
v_gene: TRBV29-1
j_gene: TRBJ1-2
CDR3aa: CSVGGTNGYTF
CDR3nt: TGCAGCGTTGGCGGGACGAACGGCTACACCTTC

abundance: -
d_gene: -
v_gene: TRBV6-1
j_gene: TRBJ1-3
CDR3aa: CASSASGTGNTIYF
CDR3nt: TGTGCCAGCAGTGCGTCAGGGACTGGAAACACCATATATTTT

abundance: -
d_gene: -
v_gene: TRBV6-5
j_gene: TRBJ1-1
CDR3aa: CASSYSPWNTEAFF
CDR3nt: TGTGCCAGCAGTTACTCTCCATGGAACACTGAAGCTTTCTTT

abundance: -
d_gene: -
v_gene: TRBV7-6
j_gene: TRBJ1-5
CDR3aa: CASSLVGRVVPHNQPQHF
CDR3nt: TGTGCCAGCAGCTTAGTGGGCAGGGTTGTCCCCCACAATCAGCCCCAGCATTTT

abundance: -
d_gene: -
v_gene: TRBV5-1
j_gene: TRBJ2-7
CDR3aa: CASSLAGGAAPMGNYEQYF
CDR3nt: TGCGCCAGCAGCTTGGCGGGCGGGGCAGCGCCAATGGGGAACTACGAGCAGTACTTC

abundance: -
d_gene: -
v_gene: TRBV5-1
j_gene: TRBJ2-1
CDR3aa: CASSRTGDGSYNEQFF
CDR3nt: TGCGCCAGCAGCCGCACGGGGGACGGCTCCTACAATGAGCAGTTCTTC

abundance: -
d_gene: TRBD2
v_gene: TRBV6-4
j_gene: TRBJ2-1
CDR3aa: CASSDTSGRFYEQFF
CDR3nt: TGTGCCAGCAGTGACACTAGCGGGAGATTCTATGAGCAGTTCTTC

abundance: -
d_gene: -
v_gene: TRBV19
j_gene: TRBJ1-1
CDR3aa: CASSMSRNTEAFF
CDR3nt: TGTGCCAGTAGTATGTCCAGGAACACTGAAGCTTTCTTT

abundance: few
d_gene: -
v_gene: TRBV6-1
j_gene: TRBJ1-1
CDR3aa: CASSEQGLLSNTEAFF
CDR3nt: TGTGCCAGCAGTGAACAGGGGCTGCTTTCGAACACTGAAGCTTTCTTT

abundance: -
d_gene: -
v_gene: TRBV27
j_gene: TRBJ2-7
CDR3aa: CASSFAGVGEQYF
CDR3nt: TGTGCCAGCAGTTTTGCAGGGGTGGGCGAGCAGTACTTC

abundance: -
d_gene: -
v_gene: TRBV7-2
j_gene: TRBJ1-1
CDR3aa: CASSSGTKNTEAFF
CDR3nt: TGTGCCAGCAGCTCCGGGACAAAGAACACTGAAGCTTTCTTT

abundance: -
d_gene: TRBD1
v_gene: TRBV19
j_gene: TRBJ2-5
CDR3aa: CASSAGGELETQYF
CDR3nt: TGTGCCAGTAGTGCAGGGGGCGAATTGGAGACCCAGTACTTC

abundance: -
d_gene: -
v_gene: TRBV28
j_gene: TRBJ1-2
CDR3aa: CASRIDAFVGYTF
CDR3nt: TGTGCCAGCAGAATTGACGCCTTCGTCGGCTACACCTTC

abundance: -
d_gene: TRBD2
v_gene: TRBV11-2
j_gene: TRBJ2-7
CDR3aa: CASSAIGAGLAGGRHEQYF
CDR3nt: TGTGCCAGCAGCGCGATAGGGGCAGGACTAGCGGGAGGGCGGCACGAGCAGTACTTC

abundance: -
d_gene: TRBD1
v_gene: TRBV5-5
j_gene: TRBJ1-3
CDR3aa: CASGYRDSGTGNTIYF
CDR3nt: TGTGCCAGCGGCTACCGGGACAGCGGGACTGGAAACACCATATATTTT

abundance: -
d_gene: -
v_gene: TRBV4-1
j_gene: TRBJ2-1
CDR3aa: CASSQGGLATYNEQFF
CDR3nt: TGCGCCAGCAGCCAAGGGGGGCTAGCAACCTACAATGAGCAGTTCTTC

abundance: -
d_gene: -
v_gene: TRBV5-6
j_gene: TRBJ1-5
CDR3aa: CASSLWADRDPEHF
CDR3nt: TGTGCCAGCAGCTTATGGGCGGACCGGGACCCCGAGCATTTT

abundance: once
d_gene: -
v_gene: TRBV7-2
j_gene: TRBJ2-7
CDR3aa: CASSLGARFTYEQYF
CDR3nt: TGTGCCAGCAGCTTAGGGGCGCGCTTCACCTACGAGCAGTACTTC

abundance: -
d_gene: -
v_gene: TRBV6-6
j_gene: TRBJ1-1
CDR3aa: CASSLLTDTEAFF
CDR3nt: TGTGCCAGCAGTTTACTGACGGACACTGAAGCTTTCTTT

abundance: -
d_gene: -
v_gene: TRBV28
j_gene: TRBJ1-4
CDR3aa: CASAWATNEKLFF
CDR3nt: TGTGCCAGTGCCTGGGCAACTAATGAAAAACTGTTTTTT

abundance: -
d_gene: -
v_gene: TRBV25-1
j_gene: TRBJ2-3
CDR3aa: CASSRADTQYF
CDR3nt: TGTGCCAGCAGTCGCGCAGATACGCAGTATTTT

abundance: once
d_gene: -
v_gene: TRBV14
j_gene: TRBJ1-1
CDR3aa: CASRETSNTEAFF
CDR3nt: TGTGCCAGCAGGGAGACATCGAACACTGAAGCTTTCTTT

abundance: -
d_gene: -
v_gene: TRBV6-5
j_gene: TRBJ2-7
CDR3aa: CASRKAHEQYF
CDR3nt: TGTGCCAGCAGAAAAGCGCACGAGCAGTACTTC

abundance: -
d_gene: TRBD1
v_gene: TRBV4-3
j_gene: TRBJ1-5
CDR3aa: CASSQSWTGDQPQHF
CDR3nt: TGCGCCAGCAGCCAGAGTTGGACAGGGGATCAGCCCCAGCATTTT

abundance: -
d_gene: TRBD2
v_gene: TRBV4-1
j_gene: TRBJ2-1
CDR3aa: CASSKGLAAPTFF
CDR3nt: TGCGCCAGCAGCAAGGGACTAGCGGCCCCGACCTTCTTC

abundance: -
d_gene: TRBD1
v_gene: TRBV15
j_gene: TRBJ1-5
CDR3aa: CATSRSRTGVDQPQHF
CDR3nt: TGTGCCACCAGCAGGAGTAGGACAGGGGTGGATCAGCCCCAGCATTTT

abundance: once
d_gene: -
v_gene: TRBV11-3
j_gene: TRBJ2-7
CDR3aa: CASSEASSYEQYF
CDR3nt: TGTGCCAGCAGCGAGGCTAGCTCCTACGAGCAGTACTTC

abundance: -
d_gene: -
v_gene: TRBV10-3
j_gene: TRBJ1-3
CDR3aa: CAIRADSAPGNTIYF
CDR3nt: TGTGCCATCAGAGCGGACTCTGCGCCCGGAAACACCATATATTTT

abundance: -
d_gene: -
v_gene: TRBV5-3
j_gene: TRBJ2-1
CDR3aa: CARSLMCSYNEQFF
CDR3nt: TGTGCCAGAAGCCTGATGTGCTCCTACAATGAGCAGTTCTTC

abundance: -
d_gene: -
v_gene: TRBV7-9
j_gene: TRBJ1-1
CDR3aa: CASSLGGKNTEAFF
CDR3nt: TGTGCCAGCAGCTTAGGAGGGAAGAACACTGAAGCTTTCTTT

abundance: -
d_gene: TRBD2
v_gene: TRBV28
j_gene: TRBJ2-1
CDR3aa: CASSSPGLAGAYNEQFF
CDR3nt: TGTGCCAGCAGTTCCCCCGGACTAGCGGGGGCCTACAATGAGCAGTTCTTC

abundance: few
d_gene: -
v_gene: TRBV7-9
j_gene: TRBJ1-5
CDR3aa: CASSFHDGQPQHF
CDR3nt: TGTGCCAGCAGCTTCCACGACGGTCAGCCCCAGCATTTT

abundance: -
d_gene: TRBD1
v_gene: TRBV14
j_gene: TRBJ2-5
CDR3aa: CASSPGQGPNGAQYF
CDR3nt: TGTGCCAGCAGCCCCGGACAGGGGCCCAATGGGGCCCAGTACTTC

abundance: once
d_gene: TRBD1
v_gene: TRBV7-2
j_gene: TRBJ1-4
CDR3aa: CASSSQGAGEKLFF
CDR3nt: TGTGCCAGCAGCTCTCAGGGGGCGGGTGAAAAACTGTTTTTT

abundance: -
d_gene: -
v_gene: TRBV21-1
j_gene: TRBJ1-5
CDR3aa: CASSKWRNQPQHF
CDR3nt: TGTGCCAGCAGCAAATGGCGGAATCAGCCCCAGCATTTT

abundance: few
d_gene: -
v_gene: TRBV5-1
j_gene: TRBJ2-3
CDR3aa: CASSLEGVASTDTQYF
CDR3nt: TGCGCCAGCAGCCTGGAGGGGGTAGCGAGCACAGATACGCAGTATTTT

abundance: -
d_gene: -
v_gene: TRBV28
j_gene: TRBJ2-7
CDR3aa: CASSLSPRAGNYEQYF
CDR3nt: TGTGCCAGCAGTTTATCCCCCCGGGCAGGTAACTACGAGCAGTACTTC

abundance: -
d_gene: -
v_gene: TRBV2
j_gene: TRBJ2-6
CDR3aa: CASSGDVVGSGANVLTF
CDR3nt: TGTGCCAGCAGTGGGGACGTCGTGGGATCTGGGGCCAACGTCCTGACTTTC

abundance: -
d_gene: -
v_gene: TRBV19
j_gene: TRBJ2-3
CDR3aa: CASSTGRDRADTQYF
CDR3nt: TGTGCCAGTAGTACCGGGAGGGACAGGGCAGATACGCAGTATTTT

abundance: -
d_gene: TRBD1
v_gene: TRBV7-6
j_gene: TRBJ2-2
CDR3aa: CASRRGQGTGELFF
CDR3nt: TGTGCCAGCAGACGAGGACAGGGAACCGGGGAGCTGTTTTTT

abundance: -
d_gene: -
v_gene: TRBV6-6
j_gene: TRBJ1-4
CDR3aa: CASSGGFREKLFF
CDR3nt: TGTGCCAGCAGTGGGGGGTTTCGTGAAAAACTGTTTTTT

abundance: -
d_gene: TRBD1
v_gene: TRBV27
j_gene: TRBJ1-2
CDR3aa: CASSPDLSGTGLWGYTF
CDR3nt: TGTGCCAGCAGTCCTGACCTCTCCGGGACAGGCCTTTGGGGCTACACCTTC

abundance: -
d_gene: -
v_gene: TRBV5-1
j_gene: TRBJ2-7
CDR3aa: CASSLEQGYEQYF
CDR3nt: TGCGCCAGCAGCTTGGAGCAGGGCTACGAGCAGTACTTC